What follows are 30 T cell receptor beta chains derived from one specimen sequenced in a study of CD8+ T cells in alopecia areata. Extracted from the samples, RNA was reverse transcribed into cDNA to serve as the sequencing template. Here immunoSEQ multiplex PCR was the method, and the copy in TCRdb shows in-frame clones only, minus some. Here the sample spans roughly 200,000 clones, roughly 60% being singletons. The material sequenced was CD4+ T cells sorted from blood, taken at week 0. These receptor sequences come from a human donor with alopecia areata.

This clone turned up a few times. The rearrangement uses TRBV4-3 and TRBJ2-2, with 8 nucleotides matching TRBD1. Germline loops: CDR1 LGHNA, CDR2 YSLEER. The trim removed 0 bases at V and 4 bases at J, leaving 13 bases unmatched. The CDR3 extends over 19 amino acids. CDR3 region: CASSQDVAGTGGGTGELFF. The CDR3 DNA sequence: TGCGCCAGCAGCCAAGATGTCGCGGGGACAGGCGGTGGCACCGGGGAGCTGTTTTTT.

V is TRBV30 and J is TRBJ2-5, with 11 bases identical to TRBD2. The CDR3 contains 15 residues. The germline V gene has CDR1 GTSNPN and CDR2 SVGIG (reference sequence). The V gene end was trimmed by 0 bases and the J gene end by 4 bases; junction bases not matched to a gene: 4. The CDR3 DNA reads TGTGCCTGGAGTGTGACTAGCGGGAAGGGAGAGACCCAGTACTTC. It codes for CAWSVTSGKGETQYF.

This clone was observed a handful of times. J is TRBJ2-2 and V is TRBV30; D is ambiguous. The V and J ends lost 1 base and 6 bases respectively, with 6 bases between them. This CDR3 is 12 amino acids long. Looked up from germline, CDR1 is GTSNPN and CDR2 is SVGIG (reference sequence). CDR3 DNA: TGTGCCTGGAGTGGCGTAGCCGGGGAGCTGTTTTTT. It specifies CAWSGVAGELFF.

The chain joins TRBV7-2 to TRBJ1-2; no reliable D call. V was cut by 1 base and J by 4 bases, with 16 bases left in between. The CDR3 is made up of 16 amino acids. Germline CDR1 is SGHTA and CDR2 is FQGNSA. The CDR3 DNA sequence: TGTGCCAGCAGCTTAGGGCCCGCAGTACTCATCTATGGCTACACCTTC. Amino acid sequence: CASSLGPAVLIYGYTF.

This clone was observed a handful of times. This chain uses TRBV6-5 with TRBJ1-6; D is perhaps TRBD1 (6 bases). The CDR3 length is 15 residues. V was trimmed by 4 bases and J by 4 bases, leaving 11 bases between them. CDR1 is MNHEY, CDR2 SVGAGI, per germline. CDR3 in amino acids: CASSSDSRYNSPLHF. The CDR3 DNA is TGTGCCAGCAGTTCGGACAGCCGTTATAATTCACCCCTCCACTTT.

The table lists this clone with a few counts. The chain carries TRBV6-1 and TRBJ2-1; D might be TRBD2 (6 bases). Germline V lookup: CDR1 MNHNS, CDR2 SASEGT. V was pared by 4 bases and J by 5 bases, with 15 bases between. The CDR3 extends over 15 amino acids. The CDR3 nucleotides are TGTGCCAGCAGTGTTCGCACTAGCCAAAACAATGAGCAGTTCTTC. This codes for CASSVRTSQNNEQFF.

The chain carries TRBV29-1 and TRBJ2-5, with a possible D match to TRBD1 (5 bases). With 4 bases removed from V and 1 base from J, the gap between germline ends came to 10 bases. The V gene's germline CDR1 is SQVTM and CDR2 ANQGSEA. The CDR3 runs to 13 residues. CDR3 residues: CSVGPGSQETQYF. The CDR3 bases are TGCAGCGTTGGACCAGGGTCCCAAGAGACCCAGTACTTC.

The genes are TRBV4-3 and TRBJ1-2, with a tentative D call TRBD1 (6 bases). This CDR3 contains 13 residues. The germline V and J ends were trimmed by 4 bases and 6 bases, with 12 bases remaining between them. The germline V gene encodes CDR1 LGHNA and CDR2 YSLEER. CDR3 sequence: CASSPRPGDGYTF. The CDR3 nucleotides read TGCGCCAGCAGCCCCCGACCAGGGGATGGCTACACCTTC.

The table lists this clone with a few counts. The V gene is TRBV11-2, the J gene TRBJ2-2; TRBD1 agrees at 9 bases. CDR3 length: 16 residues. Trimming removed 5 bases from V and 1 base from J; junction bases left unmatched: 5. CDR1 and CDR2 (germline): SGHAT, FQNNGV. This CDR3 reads CASSRPGQGNTGELFF. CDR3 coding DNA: TGTGCCAGCAGCAGACCGGGACAGGGGAACACCGGGGAGCTGTTTTTT.

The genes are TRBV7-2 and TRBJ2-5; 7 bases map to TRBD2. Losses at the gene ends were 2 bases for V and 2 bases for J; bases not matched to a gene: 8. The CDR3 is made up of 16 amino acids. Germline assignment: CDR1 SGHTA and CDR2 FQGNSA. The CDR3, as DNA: TGTGCCAGCAGCTTAATCGCTTCCGGGGGGCAAGAGACCCAGTACTTC. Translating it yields CASSLIASGGQETQYF.

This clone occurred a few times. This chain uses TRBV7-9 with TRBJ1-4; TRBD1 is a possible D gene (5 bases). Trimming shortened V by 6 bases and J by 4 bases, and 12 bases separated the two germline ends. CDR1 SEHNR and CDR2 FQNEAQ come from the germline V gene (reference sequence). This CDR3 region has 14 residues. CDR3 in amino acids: CASSAGPNNEKLFF. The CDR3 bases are TGTGCCAGCAGTGCAGGGCCTAATAATGAAAAACTGTTTTTT.

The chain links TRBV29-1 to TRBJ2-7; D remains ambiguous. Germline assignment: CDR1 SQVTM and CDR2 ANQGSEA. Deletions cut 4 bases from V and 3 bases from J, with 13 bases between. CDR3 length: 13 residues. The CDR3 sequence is CSVGGEPRYEQYF. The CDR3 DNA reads TGCAGCGTTGGAGGAGAGCCTCGCTACGAGCAGTACTTC.

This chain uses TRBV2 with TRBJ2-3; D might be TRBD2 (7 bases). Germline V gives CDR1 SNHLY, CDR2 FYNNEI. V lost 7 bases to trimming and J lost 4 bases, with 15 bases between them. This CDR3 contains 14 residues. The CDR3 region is CASKGGGTADTQYF. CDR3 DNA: TGTGCCAGCAAGGGAGGGGGAACCGCAGATACGCAGTATTTT.

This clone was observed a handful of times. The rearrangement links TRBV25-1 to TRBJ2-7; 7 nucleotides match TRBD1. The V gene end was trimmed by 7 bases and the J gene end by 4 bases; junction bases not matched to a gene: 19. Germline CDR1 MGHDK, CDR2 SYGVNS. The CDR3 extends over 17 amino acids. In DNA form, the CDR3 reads TGTGCCAGCACTGGCCCCTTGATCCGGGACAGAGAGTACGAGCAGTACTTC. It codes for CASTGPLIRDREYEQYF.

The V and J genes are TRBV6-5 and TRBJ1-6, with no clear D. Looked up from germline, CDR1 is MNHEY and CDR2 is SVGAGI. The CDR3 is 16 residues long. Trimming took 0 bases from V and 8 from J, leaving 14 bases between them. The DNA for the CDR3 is TGTGCCAGCAGTTACTCGAGTGTTACCGAGGATTCACCCCTCCACTTT. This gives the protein CASSYSSVTEDSPLHF.

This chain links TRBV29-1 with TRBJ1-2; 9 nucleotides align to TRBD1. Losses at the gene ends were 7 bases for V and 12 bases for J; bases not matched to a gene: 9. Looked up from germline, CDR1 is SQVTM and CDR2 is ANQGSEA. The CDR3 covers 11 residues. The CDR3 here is CSALGTGSDTF. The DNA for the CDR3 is TGCAGCGCGCTAGGGACAGGGTCGGACACCTTC.

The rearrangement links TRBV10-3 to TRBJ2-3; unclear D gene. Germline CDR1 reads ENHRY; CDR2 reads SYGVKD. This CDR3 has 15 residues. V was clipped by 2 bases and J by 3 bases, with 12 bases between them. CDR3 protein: CAISEGQPVTDTQYF. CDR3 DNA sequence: TGTGCCATCAGTGAGGGCCAGCCGGTTACAGATACGCAGTATTTT.

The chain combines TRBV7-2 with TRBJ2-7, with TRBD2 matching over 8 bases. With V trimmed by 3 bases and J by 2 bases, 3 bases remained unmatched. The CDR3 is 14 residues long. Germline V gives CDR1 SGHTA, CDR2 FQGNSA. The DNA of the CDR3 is TGTGCCAGCAGCTTTGGACTAGCCCCCTACGAGCAGTACTTC. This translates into CASSFGLAPYEQYF.

CDR3 DNA sequence: TGCAGTGCTAGACTTACCTACGAGCAGTACTTC. It codes for CSARLTYEQYF. The chain combines TRBV20-1 with TRBJ2-7, with D unresolved. The CDR3 runs 11 residues. Trimming took 2 bases from V and 2 from J, leaving 4 bases between them. The V gene's germline CDR1 is DFQATT and CDR2 SNEGSKA (reference sequence).

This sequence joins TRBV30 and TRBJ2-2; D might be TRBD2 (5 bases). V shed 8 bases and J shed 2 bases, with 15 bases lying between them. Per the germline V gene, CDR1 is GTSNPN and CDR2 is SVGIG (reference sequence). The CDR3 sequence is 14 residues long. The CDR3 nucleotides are TGTGCCCAACGCGGACTGGCAAACACCGGGGAGCTGTTTTTT. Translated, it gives CAQRGLANTGELFF.

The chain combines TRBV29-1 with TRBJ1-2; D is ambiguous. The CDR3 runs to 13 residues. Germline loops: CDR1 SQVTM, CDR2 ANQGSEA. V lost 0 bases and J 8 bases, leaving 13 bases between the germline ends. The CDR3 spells CSVEDGQVKGYTF. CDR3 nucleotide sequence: TGCAGCGTTGAAGACGGCCAGGTTAAAGGCTACACCTTC.

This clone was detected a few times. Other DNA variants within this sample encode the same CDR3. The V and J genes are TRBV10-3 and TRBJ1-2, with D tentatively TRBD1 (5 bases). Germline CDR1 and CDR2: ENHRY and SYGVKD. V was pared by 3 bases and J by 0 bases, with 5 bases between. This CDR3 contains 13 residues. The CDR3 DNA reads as TGTGCCATCAGTGAAGGGGCTAACTATGGCTACACCTTC. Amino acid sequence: CAISEGANYGYTF.

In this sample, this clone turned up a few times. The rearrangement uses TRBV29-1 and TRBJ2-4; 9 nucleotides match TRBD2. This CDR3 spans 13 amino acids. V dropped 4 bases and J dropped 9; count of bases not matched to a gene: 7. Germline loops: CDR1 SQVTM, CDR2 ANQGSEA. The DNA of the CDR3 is TGCAGCGTTGGCCTAGCGGGGTTAGCCATTCAGTACTTC. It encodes CSVGLAGLAIQYF.

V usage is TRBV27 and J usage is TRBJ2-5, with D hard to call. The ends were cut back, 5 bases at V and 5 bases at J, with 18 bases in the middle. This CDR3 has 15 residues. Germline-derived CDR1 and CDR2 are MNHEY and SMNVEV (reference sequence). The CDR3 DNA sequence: TGTGCCAGCAGTCCGCGGACCCCTCTGGGGGAGACCCAGTACTTC. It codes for CASSPRTPLGETQYF.

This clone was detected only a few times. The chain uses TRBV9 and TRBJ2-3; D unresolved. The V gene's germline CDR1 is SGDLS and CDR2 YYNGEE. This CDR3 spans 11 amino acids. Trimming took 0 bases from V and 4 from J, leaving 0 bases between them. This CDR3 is CASSVADTQYF. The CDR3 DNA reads TGTGCCAGCAGCGTAGCAGATACGCAGTATTTT.

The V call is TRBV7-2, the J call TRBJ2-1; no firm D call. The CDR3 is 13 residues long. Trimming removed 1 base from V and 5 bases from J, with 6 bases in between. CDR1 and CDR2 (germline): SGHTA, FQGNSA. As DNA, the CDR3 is TGTGCCAGCAGCTTAGATCCACACAATGAGCAGTTCTTC. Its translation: CASSLDPHNEQFF.

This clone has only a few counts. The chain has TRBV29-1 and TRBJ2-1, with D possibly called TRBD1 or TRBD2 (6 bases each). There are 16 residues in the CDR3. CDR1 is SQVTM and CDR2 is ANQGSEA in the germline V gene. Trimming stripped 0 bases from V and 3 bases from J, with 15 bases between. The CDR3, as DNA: TGCAGCGTTGAAGATGTCCGGGGGCCTAGCTACAATGAGCAGTTCTTC. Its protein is CSVEDVRGPSYNEQFF.

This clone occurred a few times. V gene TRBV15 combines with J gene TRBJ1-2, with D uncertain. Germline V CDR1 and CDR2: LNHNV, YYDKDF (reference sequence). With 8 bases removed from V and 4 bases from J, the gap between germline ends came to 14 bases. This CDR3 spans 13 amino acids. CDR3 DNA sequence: TGTGCCACCGAACGGGATAAGGGCTATGGCTACACCTTC. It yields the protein CATERDKGYGYTF.

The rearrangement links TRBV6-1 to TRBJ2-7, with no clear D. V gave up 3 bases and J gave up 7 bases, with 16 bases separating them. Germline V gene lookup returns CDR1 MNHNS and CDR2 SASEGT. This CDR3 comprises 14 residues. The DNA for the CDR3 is TGTGCCAGCAGTGACCTCTTGGCAGTTGGGGAGCAGTACTTC. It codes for CASSDLLAVGEQYF.

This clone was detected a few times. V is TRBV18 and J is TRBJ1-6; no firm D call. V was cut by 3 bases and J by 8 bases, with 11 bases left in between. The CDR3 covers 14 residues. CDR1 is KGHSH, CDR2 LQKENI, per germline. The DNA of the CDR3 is TGTGCCAGCTCACCCACCGTGGTGGATTCACCCCTCCACTTT. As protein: CASSPTVVDSPLHF.